This is a list of T cell receptor beta chains from one sample in a study of T cell responses to AZD1222 COVID-19 vaccine. This table comes from immunoSEQ multiplex PCR, and its TCRdb copy is limited to in-frame clones, with some not included. The data contain about 100,000 clones, about 88% of them seen just once; the ten biggest clones take up about 17%. Sequences were derived from peripheral blood, sampled on day 0 of AZD1222 vaccination. Every receptor here comes from an adult in good health. Both conserved end residues are part of each CDR3. A D gene is named only where the DNA matches it firmly. Clone sizes are given selectively: once, few, many, or a class where the clone is expanded.

d_call: .; j_call: TRBJ2-7; v_call: TRBV5-6; clone_size: .; cdr3_nt: TGTGCCAGCAGCTTGGAACTTACTGGCTCCCACGAGCAGTACTTC; cdr3_aa: CASSLELTGSHEQYF
d_call: .; j_call: TRBJ1-2; v_call: TRBV21-1; clone_size: .; cdr3_nt: TGTGCCAGCAGCGATGGACAGGGGGCATGTGGCTACACCTTC; cdr3_aa: CASSDGQGACGYTF
d_call: .; j_call: TRBJ2-5; v_call: TRBV6-5; clone_size: .; cdr3_nt: TGTGCCAGCACCATGAATTCGGACGAGACCCAGTACTTC; cdr3_aa: CASTMNSDETQYF
d_call: .; j_call: TRBJ1-2; v_call: TRBV25-1; clone_size: .; cdr3_nt: TGTGCCAGCAGTGAAGGGCGGTCCTATGGCTACACCTTC; cdr3_aa: CASSEGRSYGYTF
d_call: .; j_call: TRBJ1-1; v_call: TRBV7-3; clone_size: .; cdr3_nt: TGTGCCAGCAGCGCTGCCTCAAAAAAGGGAGAAAAAGCTTTCTTT; cdr3_aa: CASSAASKKGEKAFF
d_call: .; j_call: TRBJ1-1; v_call: TRBV30; clone_size: .; cdr3_nt: TGTGCCTGGAGCCGACGGGACACTGAAGCTTTCTTT; cdr3_aa: CAWSRRDTEAFF
d_call: .; j_call: TRBJ1-3; v_call: TRBV10-1; clone_size: few; cdr3_nt: TGCGTTGGGAACCTAAGGGGGAAAGAGTCTGGAAACACCATATATTTT; cdr3_aa: CVGNLRGKESGNTIYF
d_call: TRBD1; j_call: TRBJ1-4; v_call: TRBV18; clone_size: .; cdr3_nt: TGTGCCAGCTCAGCACAGACAGGGCAAAATGAAAAACTGTTTTTT; cdr3_aa: CASSAQTGQNEKLFF
d_call: TRBD2; j_call: TRBJ2-7; v_call: TRBV6-1; clone_size: once; cdr3_nt: TGTGCCAGCAGCTTGACTAGCGGGAGTTACGAGCAGTACTTC; cdr3_aa: CASSLTSGSYEQYF
d_call: TRBD2; j_call: TRBJ2-7; v_call: TRBV5-3; clone_size: few; cdr3_nt: TGTGCCAGAAGCTTGGCCTGGACTAGTTTGACCTACGAGCAGTACTTC; cdr3_aa: CARSLAWTSLTYEQYF
d_call: .; j_call: TRBJ1-1; v_call: TRBV19; clone_size: .; cdr3_nt: TGTGCCAGTAGTATAAAGGGCAGTATGAACACTGAAGCTTTCTTT; cdr3_aa: CASSIKGSMNTEAFF
d_call: .; j_call: TRBJ2-4; v_call: TRBV11-2; clone_size: .; cdr3_nt: TGTGCCAGCAGCCCTGGCTACACACTAGCCAAAAACATTCAGTACTTC; cdr3_aa: CASSPGYTLAKNIQYF
d_call: TRBD1; j_call: TRBJ2-7; v_call: TRBV19; clone_size: .; cdr3_nt: TGTGCCAGTAGTGAAACCCGGGACAGGGGAACCCACGAGCAGTACTTC; cdr3_aa: CASSETRDRGTHEQYF
d_call: TRBD1; j_call: TRBJ1-5; v_call: TRBV2; clone_size: .; cdr3_nt: TGTGCCAGCAGAGGACAGGGGATCAATCAGCCCCAGCATTTT; cdr3_aa: CASRGQGINQPQHF
d_call: .; j_call: TRBJ1-3; v_call: TRBV28; clone_size: .; cdr3_nt: TGTGCCAGCAGTCTCCTCGAAGGGGGATCTGGAAACACCATATATTTT; cdr3_aa: CASSLLEGGSGNTIYF
d_call: TRBD2; j_call: TRBJ2-3; v_call: TRBV6-2/TRBV6-3; clone_size: once; cdr3_nt: TGTGCCAGCAGTTACGGAGCGGGAGACGGGAAAGATACGCAGTATTTT; cdr3_aa: CASSYGAGDGKDTQYF
d_call: TRBD2; j_call: TRBJ2-7; v_call: TRBV13; clone_size: .; cdr3_nt: TGTGCCAGCAGTTATAGCGGGAGGGCCTCCTACGAGCAGTACTTC; cdr3_aa: CASSYSGRASYEQYF
d_call: .; j_call: TRBJ1-1; v_call: TRBV29-1; clone_size: .; cdr3_nt: TGCAGCGTTGGCGGAGGGGAGAACACTGAAGCTTTCTTT; cdr3_aa: CSVGGGENTEAFF
d_call: .; j_call: TRBJ1-1; v_call: TRBV27; clone_size: .; cdr3_nt: TGTGCCAGCAGTACCAGGATGAACACTGAAGCTTTCTTT; cdr3_aa: CASSTRMNTEAFF
d_call: .; j_call: TRBJ2-7; v_call: TRBV5-8; clone_size: .; cdr3_nt: TGTGCCAGCAGCTTCCCGGGGAGCTCCTACGAGCAGTACTTC; cdr3_aa: CASSFPGSSYEQYF
d_call: .; j_call: TRBJ1-1; v_call: TRBV2; clone_size: .; cdr3_nt: TGTGCCAGCAGGGACTCTCTGAACACTGAAGCTTTCTTT; cdr3_aa: CASRDSLNTEAFF
d_call: TRBD1; j_call: TRBJ2-7; v_call: TRBV5-1; clone_size: .; cdr3_nt: TGCGCCAGCAGCCCGATAGACAGGGCCTCCTACGAGCAGTACTTC; cdr3_aa: CASSPIDRASYEQYF
d_call: TRBD1; j_call: TRBJ2-7; v_call: TRBV6-5; clone_size: .; cdr3_nt: TGTGCCAGCCACGGGACAGGGGGATACGAGCAGTACTTC; cdr3_aa: CASHGTGGYEQYF
d_call: .; j_call: TRBJ1-2; v_call: TRBV11-2; clone_size: .; cdr3_nt: TGTGCCAGCAGGGAACCGGGTCGACGCGGTGGCTACACCTTC; cdr3_aa: CASREPGRRGGYTF
d_call: TRBD1; j_call: TRBJ1-2; v_call: TRBV28; clone_size: .; cdr3_nt: TGTGCCAGCAGTACCGGGACAGGGGAGATCTATGGCTACACCTTC; cdr3_aa: CASSTGTGEIYGYTF
d_call: .; j_call: TRBJ2-7; v_call: TRBV6-5; clone_size: .; cdr3_nt: TGTGCCAGCAGTCTCTCCCCCGCGACGGGGGAGGAGCAGTACTTC; cdr3_aa: CASSLSPATGEEQYF
d_call: TRBD1; j_call: TRBJ1-4; v_call: TRBV10-1; clone_size: .; cdr3_nt: TGCGCCAGCCGCGGACAGGGGAATGAAAAACTGTTTTTT; cdr3_aa: CASRGQGNEKLFF
d_call: .; j_call: TRBJ2-7; v_call: TRBV11-3; clone_size: .; cdr3_nt: TGTGCCAGCAGCTCAGACCGGGACTCCTACGAGCAGTACTTC; cdr3_aa: CASSSDRDSYEQYF
d_call: TRBD1; j_call: TRBJ1-3; v_call: TRBV14; clone_size: once; cdr3_nt: TGTGCCAGCAGCCAAGGGACAGGGAGAAGAGACACCATATATTTT; cdr3_aa: CASSQGTGRRDTIYF
d_call: TRBD1; j_call: TRBJ1-2; v_call: TRBV5-5; clone_size: .; cdr3_nt: TGTGCCAGCAGCCTGGCAGGGGGAATCTATGGCTACACCTTC; cdr3_aa: CASSLAGGIYGYTF
d_call: TRBD2; j_call: TRBJ2-1; v_call: TRBV11-3; clone_size: .; cdr3_nt: TGTGCCAGCAGCTTAGATCGACTAGCGGGAGCCAATGAGCAGTTCTTC; cdr3_aa: CASSLDRLAGANEQFF
d_call: .; j_call: TRBJ2-2; v_call: TRBV6-6; clone_size: .; cdr3_nt: TGTGCCAGCAGTCCCCTGGGGCAGGCCGCACAGACCGGGGAGCTGTTTTTT; cdr3_aa: CASSPLGQAAQTGELFF
d_call: .; j_call: TRBJ1-3; v_call: TRBV2; clone_size: once; cdr3_nt: TGTGCCAGCAAACTAGAGTATTCCGGAAACACCATATATTTT; cdr3_aa: CASKLEYSGNTIYF
d_call: .; j_call: TRBJ1-4; v_call: TRBV28; clone_size: .; cdr3_nt: TGTGCCACCCTAGGAGAAGAAAAACTGTTTTTT; cdr3_aa: CATLGEEKLFF
d_call: .; j_call: TRBJ2-5; v_call: TRBV19; clone_size: .; cdr3_nt: TGTGCCAGTAGTAGTGGACACCGCGGATGGGAGACCCAGTACTTC; cdr3_aa: CASSSGHRGWETQYF
d_call: .; j_call: TRBJ2-7; v_call: TRBV6-5; clone_size: .; cdr3_nt: TGTGCCAGCAGTCCTATGATCAGCTCCTACGAGCAGTACTTC; cdr3_aa: CASSPMISSYEQYF
d_call: TRBD1; j_call: TRBJ1-6; v_call: TRBV11-1; clone_size: .; cdr3_nt: TGTGCCAGCGCACCGGGACAGACTTATAATTCACCCCTCCACTTT; cdr3_aa: CASAPGQTYNSPLHF
d_call: TRBD1; j_call: TRBJ2-7; v_call: TRBV6-5; clone_size: .; cdr3_nt: TGTGCCAGCAGTCCCCAGCAGGGGGCCACGGGCGAGCAGTACTTC; cdr3_aa: CASSPQQGATGEQYF
d_call: .; j_call: TRBJ2-7; v_call: TRBV4-1; clone_size: .; cdr3_nt: TGCGCCAGCAGCAAAAGGACACACTACTACGAGCAGTACTTC; cdr3_aa: CASSKRTHYYEQYF
d_call: .; j_call: TRBJ1-5; v_call: TRBV6-5; clone_size: once; cdr3_nt: TGTGCCAGCAGTTACTCAGGAGACAGGCCCCAGCATTTT; cdr3_aa: CASSYSGDRPQHF
d_call: TRBD1; j_call: TRBJ2-1; v_call: TRBV24-1; clone_size: .; cdr3_nt: TGTGCCACCAGTGATTCTCGACAGGGCACCTACAATGAGCAGTTCTTC; cdr3_aa: CATSDSRQGTYNEQFF
d_call: TRBD2; j_call: TRBJ2-3; v_call: TRBV28; clone_size: once; cdr3_nt: TGTGCCAGCAGTTCTAGCGGGAGAGGAGATACGCAGTATTTT; cdr3_aa: CASSSSGRGDTQYF
d_call: .; j_call: TRBJ2-7; v_call: TRBV11-2; clone_size: .; cdr3_nt: TGTGCCAGCAGTTGGACTCATCCTTCCTACGAGCAGTACTTC; cdr3_aa: CASSWTHPSYEQYF
d_call: .; j_call: TRBJ1-3; v_call: TRBV7-2; clone_size: .; cdr3_nt: TGTGCCAGCAGTCCCTCTGGAAACACCATATATTTT; cdr3_aa: CASSPSGNTIYF
d_call: .; j_call: TRBJ2-1; v_call: TRBV5-8; clone_size: .; cdr3_nt: TGTGCCAGCAGCTTGGGCCTGAGCTCCTACAATGAGCAGTTCTTC; cdr3_aa: CASSLGLSSYNEQFF
d_call: .; j_call: TRBJ2-7; v_call: TRBV6-5; clone_size: once; cdr3_nt: TGTGCCAGCAGGGCACACGGGAGTAACACCTACGAGCAGTACTTC; cdr3_aa: CASRAHGSNTYEQYF